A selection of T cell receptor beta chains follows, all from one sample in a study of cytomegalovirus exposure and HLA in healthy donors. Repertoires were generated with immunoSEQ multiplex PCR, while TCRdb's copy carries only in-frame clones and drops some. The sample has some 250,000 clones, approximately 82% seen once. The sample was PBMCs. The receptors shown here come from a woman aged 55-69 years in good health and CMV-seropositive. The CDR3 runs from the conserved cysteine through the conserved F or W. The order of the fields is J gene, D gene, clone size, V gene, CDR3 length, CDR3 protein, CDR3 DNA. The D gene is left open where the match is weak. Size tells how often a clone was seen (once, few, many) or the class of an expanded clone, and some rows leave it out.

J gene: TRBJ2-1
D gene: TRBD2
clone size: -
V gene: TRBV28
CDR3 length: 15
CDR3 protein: CASSFLAGMNNEQFF
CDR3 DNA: TGTGCCAGCAGTTTTTTAGCGGGCATGAACAATGAGCAGTTCTTC

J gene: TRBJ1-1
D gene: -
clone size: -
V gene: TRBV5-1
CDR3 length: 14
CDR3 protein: CASSPGSVDTEAFF
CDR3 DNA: TGCGCCAGCAGCCCCGGGAGTGTGGACACTGAAGCTTTCTTT

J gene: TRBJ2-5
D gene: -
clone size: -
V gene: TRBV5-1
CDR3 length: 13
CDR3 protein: CASGGSRGETQYF
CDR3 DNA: TGCGCCAGCGGTGGGAGCAGGGGAGAGACCCAGTACTTC

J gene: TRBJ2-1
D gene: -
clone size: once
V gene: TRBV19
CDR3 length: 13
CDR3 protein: CASSILSRNEQFF
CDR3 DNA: TGTGCCAGTAGTATACTCTCTAGGAATGAGCAGTTCTTC

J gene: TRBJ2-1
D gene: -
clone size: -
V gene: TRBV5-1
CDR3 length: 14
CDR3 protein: CASSARLAGDEQFF
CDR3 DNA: TGCGCCAGCAGCGCGCGTCTAGCTGGCGATGAGCAGTTCTTC

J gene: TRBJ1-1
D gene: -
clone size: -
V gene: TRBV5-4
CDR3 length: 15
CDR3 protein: CASSLYAGLNTEAFF
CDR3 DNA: TGTGCCAGCAGCTTGTATGCAGGGCTGAACACTGAAGCTTTCTTT

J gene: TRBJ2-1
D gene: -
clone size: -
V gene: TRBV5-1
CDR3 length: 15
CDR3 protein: CASSEPGRRGDEQFF
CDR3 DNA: TGCGCCAGCAGCGAGCCGGGACGGAGGGGAGATGAGCAGTTCTTC

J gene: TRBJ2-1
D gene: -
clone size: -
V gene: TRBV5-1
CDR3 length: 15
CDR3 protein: CASSSAGTLGQEQFF
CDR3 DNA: TGCGCCAGCAGCAGCGCGGGAACCCTCGGACAAGAGCAGTTCTTC

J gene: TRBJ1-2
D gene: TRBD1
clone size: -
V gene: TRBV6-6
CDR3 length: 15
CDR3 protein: CASSYADRGSYGYTF
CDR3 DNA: TGTGCCAGCAGTTACGCCGACAGGGGATCCTATGGCTACACCTTC

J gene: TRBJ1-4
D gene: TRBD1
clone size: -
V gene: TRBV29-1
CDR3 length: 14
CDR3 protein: CSVGVTGINEKLFF
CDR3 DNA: TGCAGCGTTGGGGTGACAGGGATCAATGAAAAACTGTTTTTT

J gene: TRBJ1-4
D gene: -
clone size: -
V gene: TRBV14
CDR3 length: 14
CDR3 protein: CASSQDLPGEKLFF
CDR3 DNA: TGTGCCAGCAGCCAAGATCTTCCGGGTGAAAAACTGTTTTTT

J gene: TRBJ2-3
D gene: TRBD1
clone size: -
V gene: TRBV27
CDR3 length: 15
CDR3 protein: CASSPDRGNTDTQYF
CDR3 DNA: TGTGCCAGCAGCCCCGACAGGGGAAACACAGATACGCAGTATTTT

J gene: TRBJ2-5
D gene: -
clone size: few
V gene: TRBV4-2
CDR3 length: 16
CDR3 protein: CASSQGGGADQETQYF
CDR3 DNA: TGTGCCAGCAGCCAAGGGGGTGGGGCAGACCAAGAGACCCAGTACTTC

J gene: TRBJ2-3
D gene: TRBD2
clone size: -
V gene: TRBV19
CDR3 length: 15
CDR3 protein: CASRTSGWEADTQYF
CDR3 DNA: TGTGCCAGTAGGACTAGCGGCTGGGAGGCAGATACGCAGTATTTT

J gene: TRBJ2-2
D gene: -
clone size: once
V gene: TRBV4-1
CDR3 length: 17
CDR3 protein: CASSQAWVKGKSGELFF
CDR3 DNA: TGCGCCAGCAGCCAAGCCTGGGTCAAGGGGAAGAGCGGGGAGCTGTTTTTT

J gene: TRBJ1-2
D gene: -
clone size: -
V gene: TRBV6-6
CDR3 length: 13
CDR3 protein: CASSYFGLDGYTF
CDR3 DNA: TGTGCCAGCAGTTACTTTGGACTGGATGGCTACACCTTC

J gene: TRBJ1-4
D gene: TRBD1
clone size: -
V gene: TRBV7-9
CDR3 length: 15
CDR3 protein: CASSGRTGEYEKLFF
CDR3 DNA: TGTGCCAGCAGCGGAAGGACAGGGGAATATGAAAAACTGTTTTTT

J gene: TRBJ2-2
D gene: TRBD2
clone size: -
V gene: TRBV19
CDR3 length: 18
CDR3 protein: CASSIVSGRIANTGELFF
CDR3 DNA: TGTGCCAGTAGTATAGTAAGCGGGAGGATCGCGAACACCGGGGAGCTGTTTTTT

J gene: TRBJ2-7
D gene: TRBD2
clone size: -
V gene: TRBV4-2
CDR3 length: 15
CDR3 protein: CASSAGLAGAYEQYF
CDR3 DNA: TGTGCCAGCAGCGCGGGACTAGCGGGAGCCTACGAGCAGTACTTC

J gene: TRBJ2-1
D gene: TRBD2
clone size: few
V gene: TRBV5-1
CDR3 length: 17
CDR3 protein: CASSFASGLSSYNEQFF
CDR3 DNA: TGCGCCAGCAGCTTTGCTAGCGGGCTTAGCTCCTACAATGAGCAGTTCTTC

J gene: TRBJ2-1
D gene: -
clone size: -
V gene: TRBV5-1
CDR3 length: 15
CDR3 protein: CASSPRNGSYNEQFF
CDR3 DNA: TGCGCCAGCAGCCCCAGAAATGGTTCCTACAATGAGCAGTTCTTC

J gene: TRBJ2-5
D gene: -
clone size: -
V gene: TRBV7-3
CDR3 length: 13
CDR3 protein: CASSLTSGGAQYF
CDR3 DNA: TGTGCCAGCAGCTTAACCAGCGGCGGGGCCCAGTACTTC

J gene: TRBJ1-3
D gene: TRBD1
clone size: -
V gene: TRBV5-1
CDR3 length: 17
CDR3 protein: CASSFTPGQSSGNTIYF
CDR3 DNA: TGCGCCAGCAGCTTCACCCCGGGACAGAGCTCTGGAAACACCATATATTTT

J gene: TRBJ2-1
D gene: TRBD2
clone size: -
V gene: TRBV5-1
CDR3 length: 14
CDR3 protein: CASSRDYPDNEQFF
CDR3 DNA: TGCGCCAGCAGCCGGGACTATCCAGACAATGAGCAGTTCTTC

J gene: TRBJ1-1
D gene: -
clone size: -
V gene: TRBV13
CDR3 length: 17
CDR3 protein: CASSLTGGRPSNTEAFF
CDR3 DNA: TGTGCCAGCAGCTTAACTGGGGGCCGACCCTCGAACACTGAAGCTTTCTTT

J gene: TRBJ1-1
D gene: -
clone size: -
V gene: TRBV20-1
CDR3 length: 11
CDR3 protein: CSAKTGLESYF
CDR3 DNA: TGCAGTGCTAAAACAGGTCTCGAATCCTATTTT

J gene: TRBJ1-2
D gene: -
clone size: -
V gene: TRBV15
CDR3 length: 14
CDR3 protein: CATSGWTGGRGYTF
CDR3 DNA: TGTGCCACCAGCGGATGGACGGGGGGCCGGGGCTACACCTTC

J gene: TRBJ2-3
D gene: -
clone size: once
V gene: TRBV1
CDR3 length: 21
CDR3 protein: CTSSQGECGESRVEQGDTQYF
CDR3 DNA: TGCACCAGCAGCCAAGGAGAGTGTGGCGAAAGCCGAGTCGAACAGGGAGATACGCAGTATTTT

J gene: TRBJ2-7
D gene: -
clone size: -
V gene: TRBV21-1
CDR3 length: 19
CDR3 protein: CASSKRNQVWGQLKYEQYF
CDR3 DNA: TGTGCCAGCAGCAAACGAAACCAGGTTTGGGGACAGTTGAAATACGAGCAGTACTTC

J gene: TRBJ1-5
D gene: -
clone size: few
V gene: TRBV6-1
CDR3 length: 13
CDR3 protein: CASSESINQPQHF
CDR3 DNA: TGTGCCAGCAGTGAGAGTATAAATCAGCCCCAGCATTTT

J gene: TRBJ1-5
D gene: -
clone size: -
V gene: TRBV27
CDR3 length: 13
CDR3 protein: CASSFGFNQPQHF
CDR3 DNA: TGTGCCAGCAGTTTTGGCTTCAATCAGCCCCAGCATTTT

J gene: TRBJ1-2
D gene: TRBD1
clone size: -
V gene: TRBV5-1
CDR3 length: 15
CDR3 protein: CASSAGQGGFAGYTF
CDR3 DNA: TGCGCCAGCAGCGCCGGACAGGGGGGGTTTGCGGGCTACACCTTC

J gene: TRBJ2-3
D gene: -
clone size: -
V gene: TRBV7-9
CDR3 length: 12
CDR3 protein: CSSSLVGDTQYF
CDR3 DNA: TGTTCCAGCAGCTTAGTCGGGGATACGCAGTATTTT

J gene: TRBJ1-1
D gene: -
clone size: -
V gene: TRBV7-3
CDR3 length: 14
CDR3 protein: CASTDSATGTEAFF
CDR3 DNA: TGTGCCAGCACAGACTCCGCCACCGGGACAGAAGCTTTCTTT

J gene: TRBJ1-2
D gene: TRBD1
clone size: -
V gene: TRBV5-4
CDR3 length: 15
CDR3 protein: CASSLNRGQDYGYTF
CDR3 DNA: TGTGCCAGCAGCTTGAACAGGGGGCAGGACTATGGCTACACCTTC

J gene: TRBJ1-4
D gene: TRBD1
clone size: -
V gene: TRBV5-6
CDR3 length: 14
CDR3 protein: CASSGTGGNEKLFF
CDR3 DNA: TGTGCCAGCAGCGGGACAGGTGGGAATGAAAAACTGTTTTTT

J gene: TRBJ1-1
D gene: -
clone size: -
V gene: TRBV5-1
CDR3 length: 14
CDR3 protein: CASSLEGGNTEAFF
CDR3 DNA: TGCGCCAGCAGCTTGGAGGGAGGGAACACTGAAGCTTTCTTT

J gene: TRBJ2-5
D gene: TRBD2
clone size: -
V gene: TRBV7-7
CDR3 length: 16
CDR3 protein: CASSPPGLAGSETQYF
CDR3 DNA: TGTGCCAGCAGCCCTCCCGGACTAGCGGGATCTGAGACCCAGTACTTC

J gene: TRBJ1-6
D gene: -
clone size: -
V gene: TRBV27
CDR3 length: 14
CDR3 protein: CASSLQGYNSPLHF
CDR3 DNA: TGTGCCAGCAGTTTACAGGGATATAATTCACCCCTCCACTTT

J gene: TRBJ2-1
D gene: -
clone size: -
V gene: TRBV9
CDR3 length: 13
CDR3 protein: CASSVATRNEQFF
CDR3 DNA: TGTGCCAGCAGCGTAGCTACTAGGAATGAGCAGTTCTTC

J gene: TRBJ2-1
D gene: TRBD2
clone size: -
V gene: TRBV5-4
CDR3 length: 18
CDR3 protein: CASSLRGTSGSRYNEQFF
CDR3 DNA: TGTGCCAGCAGCTTGAGGGGGACTAGCGGGAGTAGGTACAATGAGCAGTTCTTC

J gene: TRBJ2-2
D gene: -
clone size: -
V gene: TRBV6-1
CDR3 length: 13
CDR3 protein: CASGGGNTGELFF
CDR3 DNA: TGTGCCAGCGGCGGCGGGAACACCGGGGAGCTGTTTTTT

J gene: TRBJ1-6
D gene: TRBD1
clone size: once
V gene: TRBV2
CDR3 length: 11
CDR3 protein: CASSRQGGSWF
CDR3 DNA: TGTGCCAGCAGTCGACAGGGAGGAAGCTGGTTT

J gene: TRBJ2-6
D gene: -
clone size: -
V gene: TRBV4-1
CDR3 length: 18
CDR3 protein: CASSQDLATYSGANVLTF
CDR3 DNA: TGCGCCAGCAGCCAAGATCTAGCGACATACTCTGGGGCCAACGTCCTGACTTTC

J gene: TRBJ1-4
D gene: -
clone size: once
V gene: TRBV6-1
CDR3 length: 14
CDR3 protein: CATRSLRDGEKLFF
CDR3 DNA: TGTGCCACCCGGTCTCTGAGGGATGGGGAAAAACTGTTTTTT

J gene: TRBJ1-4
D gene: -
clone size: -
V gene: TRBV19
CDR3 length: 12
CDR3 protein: CASSILNEKLFF
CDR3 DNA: TGTGCCAGTAGTATACTAAATGAAAAACTGTTTTTT

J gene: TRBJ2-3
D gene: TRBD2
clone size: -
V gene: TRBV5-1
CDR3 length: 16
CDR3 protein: CASSWTSGRNADTQYF
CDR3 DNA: TGCGCCAGCAGCTGGACTAGCGGGAGAAATGCAGATACGCAGTATTTT

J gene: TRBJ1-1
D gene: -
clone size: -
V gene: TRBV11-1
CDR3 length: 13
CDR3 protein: CASSPLTLAEAFF
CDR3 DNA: TGTGCCAGCAGCCCCTTGACTCTGGCTGAAGCTTTCTTT